The 5 T cell receptor beta chains in this list originate from one sample, sequenced in a study of early stage breast cancer tumors. The table came from immunoSEQ multiplex PCR; TCRdb's copy has only in-frame clones and leaves some out. The top ten hold less than 9.5% of the sample, which has tens of thousands of clones, 84% seen once. Sequencing was done on a sample of blood. Every receptor here comes from a person aged 45-60 years with breast cancer.

V gene TRBV6-6 combines with J gene TRBJ1-2; tentative D call: TRBD1 (6 bases). V lost 8 bases, J lost 7 bases, and 11 bases lay in between. Germline V lookup: CDR1 MNHNY, CDR2 SVGAGI (reference sequence). CDR3 size: 11 residues. The CDR3: CASQRGGGYTF. CDR3 nucleotides: TGTGCCAGCCAACGAGGGGGTGGCTACACCTTC.

The chain uses TRBV2 and TRBJ1-5; D is perhaps TRBD1 (5 bases). This CDR3 contains 13 residues. The ends were cut back, 8 bases at V and 3 bases at J, with 11 bases in the middle. Germline V gene data show CDR1 as SNHLY and CDR2 as FYNNEI. CDR3 sequence (DNA): TGTGCCAGCGCCAGGGACCCCAATCAGCCCCAGCATTTT. Translated, it gives CASARDPNQPQHF.

This sequence joins TRBV20-1 and TRBJ2-1, with D unclear. V lost 6 bases and J lost 3, with 6 bases in between. This CDR3 has 11 amino acids. In germline, CDR1 is DFQATT, CDR2 SNEGSKA (reference sequence). This CDR3 reads CSAPDYNEQFF. DNA of the CDR3: TGCAGTGCCCCGGACTACAATGAGCAGTTCTTC.

The sample holds one count of this clone. The chain recombines TRBV28 with TRBJ1-1; D gene unclear. The CDR3 totals 17 residues. Germline V CDR1 and CDR2: MDHEN, SYDVKM. V lost 5 bases, J lost 3 bases, and 22 bases lay in between. The CDR3, as DNA: TGTGCCAGCAGTCCTAGATCAAAGGGTTACGGGCACACTGAAGCTTTCTTT. Translated: CASSPRSKGYGHTEAFF.

The rearrangement joins TRBV7-9 to TRBJ1-4; weak D call: TRBD1 (5 bases). V gave up 3 bases and J gave up 7 bases, with 12 bases separating them. Per the germline V gene, CDR1 is SEHNR and CDR2 is FQNEAQ (reference sequence). The length of the CDR3 is 14 residues. The CDR3 DNA sequence: TGTGCCAGCAGCTTGGGGCGGGAGACTGAAAAACTGTTTTTT. This gives the protein CASSLGRETEKLFF.